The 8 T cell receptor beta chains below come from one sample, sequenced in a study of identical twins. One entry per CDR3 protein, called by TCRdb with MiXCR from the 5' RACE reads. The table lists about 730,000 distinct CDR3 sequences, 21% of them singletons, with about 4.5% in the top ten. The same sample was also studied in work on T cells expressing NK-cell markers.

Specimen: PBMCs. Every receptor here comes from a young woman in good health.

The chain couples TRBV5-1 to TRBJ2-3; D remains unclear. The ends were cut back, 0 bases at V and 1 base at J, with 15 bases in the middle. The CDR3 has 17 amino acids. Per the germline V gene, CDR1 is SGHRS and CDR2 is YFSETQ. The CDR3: CASSLGSGVIGTDTQYF. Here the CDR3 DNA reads TGCGCCAGCAGCTTGGGTTCGGGCGTTATCGGCACAGATACGCAGTATTTT.

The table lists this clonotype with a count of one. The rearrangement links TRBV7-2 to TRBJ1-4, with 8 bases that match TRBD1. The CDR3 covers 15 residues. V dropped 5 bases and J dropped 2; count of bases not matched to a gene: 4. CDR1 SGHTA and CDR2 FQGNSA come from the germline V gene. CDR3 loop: CASSGQGMTNEKLFF. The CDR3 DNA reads TGTGCCAGCAGCGGACAGGGAATGACTAATGAAAAACTGTTTTTT.

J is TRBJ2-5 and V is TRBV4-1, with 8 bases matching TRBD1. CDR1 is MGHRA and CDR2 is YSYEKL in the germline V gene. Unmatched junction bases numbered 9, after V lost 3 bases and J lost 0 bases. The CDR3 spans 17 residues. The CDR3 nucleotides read TGCGCCAGCAGCCATCGCGGGACAGGTTTGTACCAAGAGACCCAGTACTTC. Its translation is CASSHRGTGLYQETQYF.

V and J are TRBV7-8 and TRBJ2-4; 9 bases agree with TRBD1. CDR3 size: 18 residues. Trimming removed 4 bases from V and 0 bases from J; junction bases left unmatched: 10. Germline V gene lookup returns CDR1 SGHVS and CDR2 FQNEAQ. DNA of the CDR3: TGTGCCAGCAGCTCCGCCCCAGGGACAGGGACAGCCAAAAACATTCAGTACTTC. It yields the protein CASSSAPGTGTAKNIQYF.

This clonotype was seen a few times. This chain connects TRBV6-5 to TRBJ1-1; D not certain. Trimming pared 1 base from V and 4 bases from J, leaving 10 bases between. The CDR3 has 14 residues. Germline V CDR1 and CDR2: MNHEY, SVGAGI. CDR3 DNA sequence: TGTGCCAGCAGTTACTTTGGGGAGGGCACTGAAGCTTTCTTT. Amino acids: CASSYFGEGTEAFF.

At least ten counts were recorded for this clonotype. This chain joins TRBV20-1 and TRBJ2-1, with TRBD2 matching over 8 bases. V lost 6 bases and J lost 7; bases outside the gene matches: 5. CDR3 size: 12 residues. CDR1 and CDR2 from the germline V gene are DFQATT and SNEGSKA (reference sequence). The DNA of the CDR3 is TGCAGTGCGGTACGACTAGCGAATGAGCAGTTCTTC. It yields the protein CSAVRLANEQFF.

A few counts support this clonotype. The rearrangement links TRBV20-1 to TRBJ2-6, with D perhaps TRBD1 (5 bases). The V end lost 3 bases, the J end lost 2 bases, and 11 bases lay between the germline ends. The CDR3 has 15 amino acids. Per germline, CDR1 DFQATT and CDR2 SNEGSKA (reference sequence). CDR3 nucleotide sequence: TGCAGTGCTAGGAGCTTAGGGGCTGGGGCCAACGTCCTGACTTTC. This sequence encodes CSARSLGAGANVLTF.

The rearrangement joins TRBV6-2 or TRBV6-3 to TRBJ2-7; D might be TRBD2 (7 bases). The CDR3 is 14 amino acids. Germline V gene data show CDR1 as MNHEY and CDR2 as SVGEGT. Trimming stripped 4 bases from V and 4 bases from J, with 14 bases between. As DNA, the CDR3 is TGTGCCAGCAGTTTCGGACTAGGGGGATACGAGCAGTACTTC. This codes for CASSFGLGGYEQYF.